The 25 T cell receptor beta chains below were found in one sample sequenced in a study of cytomegalovirus exposure and HLA in healthy donors. This PCR relied on a set of 60 Vbeta primers and 13 Jbeta primers. Assay: immunoSEQ multiplex PCR; the TCRdb copy retains only in-frame clones and omits some. This table holds about 98,000 clones, approximately 70% found once. The specimen sequenced was PBMCs. The receptors come from a man between 50 and 59 years old in good health and CMV-seronegative.

The V call is TRBV19, the J call TRBJ1-4; 9 nucleotides align to TRBD1. CDR3 length: 14 amino acids. The germline V gene has CDR1 LNHDA and CDR2 SQIVND (reference sequence). Trimming took 7 bases from V and 5 from J; bases not matched to a gene: 5. The CDR3 nucleotides read TGTGCCAGTAAGACGACAGGGGGGAATGAAAAACTGTTTTTT. It is translated as CASKTTGGNEKLFF.

Only a few counts were recorded for this clone. The chain uses TRBV6-5 and TRBJ1-4; 8 bases agree with TRBD1. Germline CDR1 reads MNHEY; CDR2 reads SVGAGI. This CDR3 contains 15 residues. V lost 5 bases, J lost 8 bases, and 10 bases stayed unmatched. Here the CDR3 reads CASSHQDRVKEKLFF. In nucleotides, the CDR3 is TGTGCCAGCAGTCACCAGGACAGGGTAAAAGAAAAACTGTTTTTT.

This chain links TRBV11-2 with TRBJ2-7, with 11 bases that match TRBD2. Germline CDR1 is SGHAT and CDR2 is FQNNGV. CDR3 length equals 17 residues. Trimming at V came to 1 base and at J to 2 bases, leaving 7 bases not matched to a gene. The CDR3 nucleotides are TGTGCCAGCAGCTTAGTGAGATCGACTAGCGGGGCCTACGAGCAGTACTTC. Amino acids: CASSLVRSTSGAYEQYF.

The chain combines TRBV12-2 with TRBJ2-7; no DNA check was done on the table's D call, TRBD2. TRBV12-2 represents a pseudogene. The CDR3 sequence is 15 residues long. For the CDR3, the DNA is TGTGCAAGTCGCTCCTGCCGGCGGGGGGCGAGTGAGCAGTACTTC. Residues: CASRSCRRGASEQYF.

The V and J genes are TRBV28 and TRBJ2-2, with 8 bases that match TRBD2. Germline loops: CDR1 MDHEN, CDR2 SYDVKM. This CDR3 has 14 residues. V was pared by 3 bases and J by 6 bases, with 3 bases of the junction left unmatched. CDR3 residues: CASSLQGLAGELFF. The CDR3 DNA reads as TGTGCCAGCAGTTTGCAGGGACTAGCCGGGGAGCTGTTTTTT.

This clone was observed a few times. The J gene is TRBJ1-6, the V gene TRBV4-1; 7 nucleotides line up with TRBD1. J lost 3 bases, V lost 4 bases, and 6 bases had no gene match. The CDR3 totals 16 residues. Germline V CDR1 and CDR2: MGHRA, YSYEKL. In DNA form, the CDR3 reads TGCGCCAGCAGCCCCGTCGGGACAGTCTATAATTCACCCCTCCACTTT. Its translation is CASSPVGTVYNSPLHF.

The chain is built from TRBV14 and TRBJ2-7, with a weak D call TRBD1 (5 bases). This CDR3 contains 17 residues. From germline, CDR1 is SGHDN and CDR2 FVKESK. The germline V and J ends were trimmed by 0 bases and 2 bases, with 17 bases remaining between them. CDR3 bases: TGTGCCAGCAGCCAAGATCTCTCTCCAGGGTATCCCTACGAGCAGTACTTC. Residues: CASSQDLSPGYPYEQYF.

A few counts support this clone. CDR3 in amino acids: CASSRQGVQPQHF. The DNA for the CDR3 is TGTGCCAGCAGCAGACAGGGGGTACAGCCCCAGCATTTT. The rearrangement joins TRBV7-2 to TRBJ1-5; 9 positions match TRBD1. The V and J ends lost 5 bases and 7 bases, in that order; junction bases with no gene match: 3. The CDR3 loop spans 13 amino acids. Germline V CDR1 and CDR2: SGHTA, FQGNSA.

The chain uses TRBV18 and TRBJ1-1; D ambiguous. V lost 2 bases, J lost 1 base, and 11 bases lay in between. The CDR3 has 15 amino acids. Germline V gene sequence: CDR1 KGHSH, CDR2 LQKENI. CDR3 sequence reads: CASSPRAPENTEAFF. CDR3 bases: TGTGCCAGCTCACCAAGAGCGCCGGAGAACACTGAAGCTTTCTTT.

The chain combines TRBV5-1 with TRBJ2-3; D is perhaps TRBD1 (7 bases). Germline V gene lookup returns CDR1 SGHRS and CDR2 YFSETQ. The ends were cut back, 4 bases at V and 4 bases at J, with 19 bases in the middle. The length of the CDR3 is 16 residues. This chain's CDR3 is CASSLGGGGGADTQYF. The CDR3 DNA follows: TGCGCCAGCAGCCTAGGAGGAGGGGGCGGCGCAGATACGCAGTATTTT. Together with reference TRBV5-1 and TRBJ2-3, the CDR3 gives the full variable domain: KAGVTQTPRYLIKTRGQQVTLSCSPISGHRSVSWYQQTPGQGLQFLFEYFSETQRNKGNFPGRFSGRQFSNSRSEMNVSTLELGDSALYLCASSLGGGGGADTQYFGPGTRLTVL.

In its sample, this clone is medium-sized. The V gene is TRBV6-4, the J gene TRBJ2-1; 12 bases are shared with TRBD2. The CDR3 is 15 amino acids. The trim removed 8 bases at V and 6 bases at J, leaving 8 bases unmatched. Germline V gene data show CDR1 as MRHNA and CDR2 as SNTAGT. CDR3 loop: CASSIASGGANEQFF. CDR3 nucleotide sequence: TGTGCCAGCTCAATTGCTAGCGGGGGGGCCAATGAGCAGTTCTTC.

The J gene is TRBJ1-3, the V gene TRBV11-2, with a weak D call TRBD1 (5 bases). This CDR3 spans 16 amino acids. Germline V gene lookup returns CDR1 SGHAT and CDR2 FQNNGV. Trimming removed 6 bases from V and 0 bases from J, with 15 bases in between. This CDR3 reads CASRVGRTNSGNTIYF. CDR3 coding DNA: TGTGCCAGCAGAGTGGGGCGCACGAACTCTGGAAACACCATATATTTT.

Only a few counts were recorded for this clone. This chain connects TRBV9 to TRBJ1-1; D is possibly TRBD1 (6 bases). The V and J ends lost 0 bases and 7 bases respectively, with 7 bases between them. Per the germline V gene, CDR1 is SGDLS and CDR2 is YYNGEE. The CDR3 spans 12 residues. The CDR3 protein is CASSVVGGEAFF. DNA for the CDR3: TGTGCCAGCAGCGTAGTAGGGGGTGAAGCTTTCTTT. The variable domain in full, with the rest retrieved from reference TRBV9 and TRBJ1-1, is DSGVTQTPKHLITATGQRVTLRCSPRSGDLSVYWYQQSLDQGLQFLIQYYNGEERAKGNILERFSAQQFPDLHSELNLSSLELGDSALYFCASSVVGGEAFFGQGTRLTVV.

J is TRBJ2-7 and V is TRBV5-6; 7 bases line up with TRBD1. The CDR3 sequence is 14 residues long. V lost 4 bases and J lost 3; bases outside the gene matches: 7. Per the germline V gene, CDR1 is SGHDT and CDR2 is YYEEEE. In nucleotides, the CDR3 is TGTGCCAGCAGCCGTACTACAGGGGACTACGAGCAGTACTTC. This translates into CASSRTTGDYEQYF.

This sequence joins TRBV5-6 and TRBJ2-7; D possibly corresponds to TRBD2 (6 bases). The V end lost 4 bases, the J end lost 4 bases, and 12 bases lay between the germline ends. CDR1 is SGHDT and CDR2 is YYEEEE in the germline V gene. The CDR3 totals 13 residues. The CDR3 DNA sequence: TGTGCCAGCAGCCCGCGGGAAGTATACGAGCAGTACTTC. It is translated as CASSPREVYEQYF.

In its sample, this clone ranks as medium-sized. The CDR3 does not end in the conserved phenylalanine or tryptophan, so this is likely a read error. It is unclear where the CDR3 begins or ends on the DNA, so no DNA is shown, and the CDR3 is as TCRdb lists it. J is TRBJ1-3 and V is TRBV2; no DNA check was done on the table's D call, TRBD1. Counting both end residues, the CDR3 totals 11 amino acids. Germline V gives CDR1 SNHLY, CDR2 FYNNEI. The CDR3 sequence is CASGQGSEFYI.

This sequence joins TRBV28 and TRBJ2-1; 8 nucleotides match TRBD2. The CDR3 contains 15 residues. The junction had 8 bases not matched to a gene; V was cut back by 6 bases and J by 4 bases. Germline V CDR1 and CDR2: MDHEN, SYDVKM. In DNA, the CDR3 is TGTGCCAGCAGAGTAGCGGGGCCCGATTACAATGAGCAGTTCTTC. Its protein is CASRVAGPDYNEQFF.

The chain carries TRBV7-9 and TRBJ2-5, with D perhaps TRBD2 (6 bases). CDR1 and CDR2 from the germline V gene are SEHNR and FQNEAQ (reference sequence). Trimming cost V 4 bases and J 5 bases, with 14 bases left between them. The length of the CDR3 is 14 residues. The CDR3 coding sequence is TGTGCCAGCAGCTCCACGGGGGTACCCGAGACCCAGTACTTC. This translates into CASSSTGVPETQYF. Full variable domain (missing parts from reference TRBV7-9 and TRBJ2-5): DTGVSQNPRHKITKRGQNVTFRCDPISEHNRLYWYRQTLGQGPEFLTYFQNEAQLEKSRLLSDRFSAERPKGSFSTLEIQRTEQGDSAMYLCASSSTGVPETQYFGPGTRLLVL.

This chain connects TRBV7-2 to TRBJ1-1; 7 bases map to TRBD1. V lost 6 bases and J lost 2; bases outside the gene matches: 6. CDR1 SGHTA and CDR2 FQGNSA come from the germline V gene. This CDR3 spans 14 amino acids. The CDR3 sequence: CASSSGQLNTEAFF. Written as DNA, the CDR3 is TGTGCCAGCAGTTCGGGACAGCTAAACACTGAAGCTTTCTTT.

V gene TRBV2 combines with J gene TRBJ1-5, with 8 nucleotides matching TRBD1. Germline assignment: CDR1 SNHLY and CDR2 FYNNEI. Unmatched junction bases numbered 5, after V lost 7 bases and J lost 0 bases. This CDR3 is built from 15 residues. The chain's CDR3 is CASNYRGDSNQPQHF. The DNA for the CDR3 is TGTGCCAGCAATTACAGGGGGGATAGCAATCAGCCCCAGCATTTT. Full variable domain (missing parts from reference TRBV2 and TRBJ1-5): EPEVTQTPSHQVTQMGQEVILRCVPISNHLYFYWYRQILGQKVEFLVSFYNNEISEKSEIFDDQFSVERPDGSNFTLKIRSTKLEDSAMYFCASNYRGDSNQPQHFGDGTRLSIL.

The rearrangement links TRBV27 to TRBJ2-5, with D maybe TRBD2 (5 bases). Germline CDR1 and CDR2: MNHEY and SMNVEV (reference sequence). The length of the CDR3 is 12 residues. CDR3 sequence reads: CATQSRGETQYF. The CDR3 nucleotides are TGTGCTACTCAGAGTCGGGGAGAGACCCAGTACTTC.

V usage is TRBV5-5 and J usage is TRBJ1-4; D might be TRBD1 (6 bases). The V gene's germline CDR1 is SGHKS and CDR2 YYEKEE (reference sequence). The length of the CDR3 is 14 residues. Trimming cost V 5 bases and J 3 bases, with 11 bases left between them. This CDR3 reads CASSWTVSNEKLFF. CDR3 bases: TGTGCCAGCAGTTGGACAGTTTCTAATGAAAAACTGTTTTTT.

The V gene is TRBV19, the J gene TRBJ1-2; 8 nucleotides match TRBD1. V shed 9 bases, J shed 5 bases, and the junction held 5 bases outside the gene matches. This CDR3 comprises 12 residues. Germline values: CDR1 LNHDA, CDR2 SQIVND (reference sequence). CDR3 bases: TGTGCCAGCAGGGACAGGAGGTATGGCTACACCTTC. Translated: CASRDRRYGYTF. The variable domain in full, with the rest retrieved from reference TRBV19 and TRBJ1-2, is DGGITQSPKYLFRKEGQNVTLSCEQNLNHDAMYWYRQDPGQGLRLIYYSQIVNDFQKGDIAEGYSVSREKKESFPLTVTSAQKNPTAFYLCASRDRRYGYTFGSGTRLTVV.

This chain joins TRBV27 and TRBJ1-2; 7 bases match TRBD1. V shed 5 bases, J shed 4 bases, and the junction held 7 bases outside the gene matches. The germline V gene has CDR1 MNHEY and CDR2 SMNVEV (reference sequence). The CDR3 loop spans 14 amino acids. The CDR3 DNA reads as TGTGCCAGCAGTCCGACAGGGCCTGGCTATGGCTACACCTTC. Amino acid sequence: CASSPTGPGYGYTF.

The rearrangement links TRBV5-1 to TRBJ2-5; the D gene is possibly TRBD1 (5 bases). Germline assignment: CDR1 SGHRS and CDR2 YFSETQ. This CDR3 is built from 17 residues. The germline V and J ends were trimmed by 0 bases and 5 bases, with 20 bases remaining between them. The CDR3 spells CASSLEGATAPWETQYF. CDR3 DNA sequence: TGCGCCAGCAGCTTGGAAGGGGCCACGGCGCCTTGGGAGACCCAGTACTTC. The full variable domain, rest sourced from reference TRBV5-1 and TRBJ2-5, is KAGVTQTPRYLIKTRGQQVTLSCSPISGHRSVSWYQQTPGQGLQFLFEYFSETQRNKGNFPGRFSGRQFSNSRSEMNVSTLELGDSALYLCASSLEGATAPWETQYFGPGTRLLVL.